Detailed here is one TCR beta chain. This CDR3 spans 13 amino acids. V was clipped by 3 bases and J by 7 bases; unmatched bases: 4. CDR1 is SGDLS, CDR2 YYNGEE, per germline. The data are from a study of shared clonotypes between healthy human individuals. Libraries were prepared by immunoSEQ multiplex PCR; TCRdb keeps only in-frame clonotypes and omits some of them. This table holds roughly 320,000 clones, roughly 87% found once. This rearrangement joins TRBV9 to TRBJ2-5; 9 positions agree with TRBD1. The source of this sequence is a man aged 18 to 29 in good health. The material sequenced was memory CD8+ T cells sorted from blood. Specified subset: CD45RO+ cells pooled with CCR7-negative TemRA cells. CDR3 protein: CASSGQGGVTQYF. In DNA, the CDR3 is TGTGCCAGCAGCGGACAGGGGGGAGTGACCCAGTACTTC. Using reference TRBV9 and TRBJ2-5 for the parts outside the CDR3, the full variable domain is DSGVTQTPKHLITATGQRVTLRCSPRSGDLSVYWYQQSLDQGLQFLIQYYNGEERAKGNILERFSAQQFPDLHSELNLSSLELGDSALYFCASSGQGGVTQYFGPGTRLLVL.